These 6 T cell receptor beta chains were sequenced from one sample in a study of T cell responses to AZD1222 COVID-19 vaccine. Clones were sequenced by immunoSEQ multiplex PCR, and TCRdb holds only the in-frame ones, with some missing. The profile shows more than 150,000 clones, around 90% of them singletons. Sequencing was performed on peripheral blood, taken 28 days after the second AZD1222 dose. The source of these receptors is an adult who received the AZD1222 COVID-19 vaccine.

V usage is TRBV18 and J usage is TRBJ2-2, with no clear D. The V and J ends lost 0 bases and 5 bases respectively, with 16 bases between them. Germline V gives CDR1 KGHSH, CDR2 LQKENI. The length of the CDR3 is 17 residues. CDR3 sequence reads: CASSPPVGRMGTGELFF. The CDR3, as DNA: TGTGCCAGCTCACCACCGGTTGGCAGGATGGGTACCGGGGAGCTGTTTTTT.

J is TRBJ2-3 and V is TRBV5-1; TRBD2 matches 13 bases. The CDR3 has 15 amino acids. Per germline, CDR1 SGHRS and CDR2 YFSETQ. The V segment lost 2 bases and the J segment 4 bases; nucleotides outside the gene matches: 1. The CDR3 protein is CASSLTSGRADTQYF. The CDR3 DNA reads as TGCGCCAGCAGCTTAACTAGCGGGAGGGCAGATACGCAGTATTTT. Together with reference TRBV5-1 and TRBJ2-3, the CDR3 gives the full variable domain: KAGVTQTPRYLIKTRGQQVTLSCSPISGHRSVSWYQQTPGQGLQFLFEYFSETQRNKGNFPGRFSGRQFSNSRSEMNVSTLELGDSALYLCASSLTSGRADTQYFGPGTRLTVL.

The rearrangement links TRBV3-1 (or the pseudogene TRBV3-2) to TRBJ1-2, with 7 bases lining up with TRBD1. Germline V gives CDR1 LGHDT, CDR2 YNNKEL (reference sequence). Trimming removed 0 bases from V and 5 bases from J; junction bases left unmatched: 12. The CDR3 is made up of 17 amino acids. The CDR3 loop is CASSQEGYRDSVYGYTF. The CDR3 DNA sequence: TGTGCCAGCAGCCAAGAAGGCTACCGGGACAGCGTATATGGCTACACCTTC.

The chain employs TRBV27 and TRBJ2-7, with a tentative D call TRBD1 (7 bases). V shed 0 bases and J shed 4 bases, with 10 bases lying between them. Germline assignment: CDR1 MNHEY and CDR2 SMNVEV (reference sequence). The CDR3 is 14 residues long. CDR3 region: CASSLSAGQYEQYF. CDR3 DNA sequence: TGTGCCAGCAGTTTATCCGCGGGACAGTACGAGCAGTACTTC.

V and J are TRBV15 and TRBJ2-7, with 7 bases aligning to TRBD2. Trimming at V came to 3 bases and at J to 2 bases, leaving 7 bases not matched to a gene. Germline CDR1 LNHNV, CDR2 YYDKDF (reference sequence). The CDR3 covers 15 residues. The CDR3 loop is CATSRGGREAYEQYF. DNA of the CDR3: TGTGCCACCAGCAGGGGGGGGAGGGAGGCCTACGAGCAGTACTTC.

V and J are TRBV2 and TRBJ2-5; the D is unclear. CDR3 length equals 11 residues. The V gene lost 6 bases and the J gene lost 1 base, with 3 bases spanning the gap. The germline V gene has CDR1 SNHLY and CDR2 FYNNEI. CDR3 sequence reads: CASSLQETQYF. DNA of the CDR3: TGTGCCAGCAGCCTCCAAGAGACCCAGTACTTC.